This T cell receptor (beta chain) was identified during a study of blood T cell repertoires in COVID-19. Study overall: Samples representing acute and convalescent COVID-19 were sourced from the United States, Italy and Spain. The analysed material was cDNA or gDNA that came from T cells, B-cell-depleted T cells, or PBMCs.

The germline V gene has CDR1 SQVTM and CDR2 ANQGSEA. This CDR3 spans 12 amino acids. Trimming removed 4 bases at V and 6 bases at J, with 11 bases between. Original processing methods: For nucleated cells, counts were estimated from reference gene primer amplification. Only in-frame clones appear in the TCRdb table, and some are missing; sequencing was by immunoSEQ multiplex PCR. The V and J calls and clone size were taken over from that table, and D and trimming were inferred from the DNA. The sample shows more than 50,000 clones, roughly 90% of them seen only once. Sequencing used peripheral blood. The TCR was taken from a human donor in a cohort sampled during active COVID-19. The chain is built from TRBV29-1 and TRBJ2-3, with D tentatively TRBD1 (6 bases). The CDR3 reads CSVGGHLDTQYF. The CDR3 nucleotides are TGCAGCGTTGGGGGACACCTTGATACGCAGTATTTT.